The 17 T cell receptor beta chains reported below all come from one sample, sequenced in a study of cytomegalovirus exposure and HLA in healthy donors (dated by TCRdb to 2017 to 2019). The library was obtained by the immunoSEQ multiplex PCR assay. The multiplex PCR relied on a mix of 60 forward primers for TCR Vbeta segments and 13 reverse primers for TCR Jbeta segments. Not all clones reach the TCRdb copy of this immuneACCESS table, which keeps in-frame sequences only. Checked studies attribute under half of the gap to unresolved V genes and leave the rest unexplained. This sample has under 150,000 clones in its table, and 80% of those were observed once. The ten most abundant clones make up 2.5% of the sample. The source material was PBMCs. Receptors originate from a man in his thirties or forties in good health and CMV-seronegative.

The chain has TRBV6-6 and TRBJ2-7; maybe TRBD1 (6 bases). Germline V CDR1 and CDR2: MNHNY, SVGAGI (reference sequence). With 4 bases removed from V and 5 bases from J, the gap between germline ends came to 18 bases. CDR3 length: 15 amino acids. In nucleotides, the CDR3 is TGTGCCAGCAGTTCACTCGCAGGGGCACGGGACGAGCAGTACTTC. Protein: CASSSLAGARDEQYF.

The CDR3 region has the DNA TGTGCCAGTAGCCTCTCCGACAGGGACATCATCAATCAGCCCCAGCATTTT. Translated, it gives CASSLSDRDIINQPQHF. V gene TRBV19 combines with J gene TRBJ1-5, with 7 bases aligning to TRBD1. The J segment lost 3 bases and the V segment lost 6 bases, leaving 14 bases of the junction unmatched. This CDR3 is 17 amino acids long. CDR1 and CDR2 from the germline V gene are LNHDA and SQIVND (reference sequence).

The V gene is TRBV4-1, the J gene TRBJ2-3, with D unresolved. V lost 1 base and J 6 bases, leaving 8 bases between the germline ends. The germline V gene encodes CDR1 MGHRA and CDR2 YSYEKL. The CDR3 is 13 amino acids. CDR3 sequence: CASSQGQTDTQYF. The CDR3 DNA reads TGCGCCAGCAGCCAAGGGCAAACGGATACGCAGTATTTT.

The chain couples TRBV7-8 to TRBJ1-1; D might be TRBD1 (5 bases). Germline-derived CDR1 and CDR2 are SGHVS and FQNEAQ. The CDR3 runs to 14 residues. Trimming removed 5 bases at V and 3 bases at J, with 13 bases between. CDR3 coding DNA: TGTGCCAGCAGCCTAGACAGTGGCTACACTGAAGCTTTCTTT. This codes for CASSLDSGYTEAFF.

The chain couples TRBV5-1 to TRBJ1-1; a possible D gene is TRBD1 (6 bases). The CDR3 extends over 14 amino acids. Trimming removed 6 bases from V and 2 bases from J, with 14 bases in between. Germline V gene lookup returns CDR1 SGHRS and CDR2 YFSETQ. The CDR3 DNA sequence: TGCGCCAGCACCCCCTCGACAGGAAACACTGAAGCTTTCTTT. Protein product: CASTPSTGNTEAFF. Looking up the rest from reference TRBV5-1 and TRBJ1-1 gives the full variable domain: KAGVTQTPRYLIKTRGQQVTLSCSPISGHRSVSWYQQTPGQGLQFLFEYFSETQRNKGNFPGRFSGRQFSNSRSEMNVSTLELGDSALYLCASTPSTGNTEAFFGQGTRLTVV.

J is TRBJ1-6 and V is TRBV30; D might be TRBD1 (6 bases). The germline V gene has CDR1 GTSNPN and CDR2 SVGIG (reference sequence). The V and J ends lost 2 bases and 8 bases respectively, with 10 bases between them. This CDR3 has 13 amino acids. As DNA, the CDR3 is TGTGCCTGGAGTCACAGGGAAGATTCACCCCTCCACTTT. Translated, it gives CAWSHREDSPLHF.

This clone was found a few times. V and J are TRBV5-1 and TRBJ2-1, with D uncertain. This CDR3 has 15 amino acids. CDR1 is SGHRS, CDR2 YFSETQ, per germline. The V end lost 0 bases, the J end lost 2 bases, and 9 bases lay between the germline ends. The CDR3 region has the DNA TGCGCCAGCAGCTTGGGCCTGGGCGCCTACAATGAGCAGTTCTTC. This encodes CASSLGLGAYNEQFF.

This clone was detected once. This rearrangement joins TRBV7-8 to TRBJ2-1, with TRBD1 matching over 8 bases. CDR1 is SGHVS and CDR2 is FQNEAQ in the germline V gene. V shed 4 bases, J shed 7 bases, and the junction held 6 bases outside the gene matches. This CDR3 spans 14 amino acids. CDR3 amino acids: CASSSTGGSNEQFF. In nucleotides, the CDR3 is TGTGCCAGCAGCTCAACAGGGGGGTCTAATGAGCAGTTCTTC.

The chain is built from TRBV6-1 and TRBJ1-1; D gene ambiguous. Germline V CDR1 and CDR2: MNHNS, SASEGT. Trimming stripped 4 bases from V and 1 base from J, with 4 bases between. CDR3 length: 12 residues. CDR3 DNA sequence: TGTGCCAGCAGTGGACAGAACACTGAAGCTTTCTTT. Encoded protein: CASSGQNTEAFF.

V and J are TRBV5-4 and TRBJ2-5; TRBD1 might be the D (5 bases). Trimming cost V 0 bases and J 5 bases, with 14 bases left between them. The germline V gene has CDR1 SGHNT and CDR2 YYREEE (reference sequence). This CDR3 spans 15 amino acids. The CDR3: CASSLGTNHRETQYF. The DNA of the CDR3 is TGTGCCAGCAGCTTGGGTACTAACCACAGGGAGACCCAGTACTTC.

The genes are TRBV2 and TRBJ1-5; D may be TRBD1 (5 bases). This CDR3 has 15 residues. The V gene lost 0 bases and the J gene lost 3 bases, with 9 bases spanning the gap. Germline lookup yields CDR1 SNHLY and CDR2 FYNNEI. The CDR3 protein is CASSEATGNNQPQHF. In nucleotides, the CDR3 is TGTGCCAGCAGTGAAGCCACAGGAAACAATCAGCCCCAGCATTTT.

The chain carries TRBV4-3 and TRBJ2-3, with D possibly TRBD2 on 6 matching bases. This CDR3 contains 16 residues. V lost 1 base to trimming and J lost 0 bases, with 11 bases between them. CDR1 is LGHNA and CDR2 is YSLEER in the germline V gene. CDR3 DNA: TGCGCCAGCAGCCAAGGGTTTAGCGGAAGCACAGATACGCAGTATTTT. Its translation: CASSQGFSGSTDTQYF.

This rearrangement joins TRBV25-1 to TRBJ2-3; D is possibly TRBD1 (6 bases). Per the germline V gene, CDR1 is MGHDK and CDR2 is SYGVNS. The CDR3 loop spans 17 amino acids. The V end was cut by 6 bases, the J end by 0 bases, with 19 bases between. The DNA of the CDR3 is TGTGCCAGCAGCCGCCCCCAGGGGCCGTCTAGCACAGATACGCAGTATTTT. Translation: CASSRPQGPSSTDTQYF. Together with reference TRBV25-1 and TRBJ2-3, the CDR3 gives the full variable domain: EADIYQTPRYLVIGTGKKITLECSQTMGHDKMYWYQQDPGMELHLIHYSYGVNSTEKGDLSSESTVSRIRTEHFPLTLESARPSHTSQYLCASSRPQGPSSTDTQYFGPGTRLTVL.

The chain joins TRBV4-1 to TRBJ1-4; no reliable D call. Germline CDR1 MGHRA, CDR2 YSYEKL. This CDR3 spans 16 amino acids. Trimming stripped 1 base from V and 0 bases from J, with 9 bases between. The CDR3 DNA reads TGCGCCAGCAGCCAAGCTTTCAGTGCAACTAATGAAAAACTGTTTTTT. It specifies CASSQAFSATNEKLFF.

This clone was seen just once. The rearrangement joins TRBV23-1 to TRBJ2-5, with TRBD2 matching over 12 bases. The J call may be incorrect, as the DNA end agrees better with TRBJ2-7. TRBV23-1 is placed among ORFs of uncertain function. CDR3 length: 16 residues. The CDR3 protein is CASSQSWTSGVAEQYF. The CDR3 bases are TGCGCCAGCAGTCAATCTTGGACTAGCGGGGTCGCCGAGCAGTACTTC.

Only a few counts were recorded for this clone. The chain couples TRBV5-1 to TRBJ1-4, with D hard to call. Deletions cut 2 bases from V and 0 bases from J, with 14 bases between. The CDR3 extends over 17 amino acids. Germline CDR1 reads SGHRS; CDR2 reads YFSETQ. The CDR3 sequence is CASSLAGLGATNEKLFF. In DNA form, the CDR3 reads TGCGCCAGCAGCTTAGCGGGTCTTGGGGCAACTAATGAAAAACTGTTTTTT.

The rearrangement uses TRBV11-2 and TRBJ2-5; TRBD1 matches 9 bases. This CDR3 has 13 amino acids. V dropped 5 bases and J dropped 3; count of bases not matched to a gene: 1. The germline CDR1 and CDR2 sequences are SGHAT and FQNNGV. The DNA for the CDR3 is TGTGCCAGCAGCCGGGACAGGGAAGAGACCCAGTACTTC. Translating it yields CASSRDREETQYF.